This T cell receptor (beta chain) was identified during a study of T cells in Graves' hyperthyroidism and ophthalmopathy. Study results and limitations: Through a model of 13 V-J features, ophthalmopathy was separated from stable hyperthyroidism. Model predictions of ophthalmopathy came a median about 6.3 months before onset.

There are 18 residues in the CDR3. Trimming removed 3 bases from V and 8 bases from J; junction bases left unmatched: 11. Hyperthyroidism in the patients, aged 18 to 65, was newly diagnosed and under 2 months in duration. Patients showing uncontrolled infection, other autoimmune disease, pregnancy or lactation were ineligible. Amplification targeted TCR beta CDR3 regions from RNA transcripts. Initially, a first-round RT-PCR of the TCR CDR3 employed the HTBI primer set. TCRdb re-called the multiplex PCR reads with MiXCR, one entry per CDR3 protein. Here the sample spans around 300,000 distinct CDR3 sequences, roughly 15% being singletons. There are many counts of this clonotype. Its antigen is still unknown.

The J gene is TRBJ2-1, the V gene TRBV12-3 or TRBV12-4, with 15 bases identical to TRBD2. This clonotype originated in a woman aged 45 to 65 with Graves' hyperthyroidism that later progressed to Graves' ophthalmopathy. The sample was blood. CDR3 in amino acids: CASSLGVGLAGGKDEQFF. In nucleotides, the CDR3 is TGTGCCAGCAGTTTGGGAGTTGGACTAGCGGGAGGGAAGGATGAGCAGTTCTTC.